This is a list of T cell receptor beta chains from one sample in a study of blood T cell repertoires in COVID-19. Repertoires were generated with immunoSEQ multiplex PCR, while TCRdb's copy carries only in-frame clones and drops some. The top ten clones hold approximately 24% of a sample with fewer than 25,000 clones, around 86% of them seen once. The sequencing input was peripheral blood. These receptors were collected from a human donor with active COVID-19. The donor label of this sample is uncertain. CDR3s include the opening cysteine and the closing phenylalanine or tryptophan. A D gene is named only where the DNA matches it firmly. Clone size is stated in some rows and not others, as once, few, many or a class when expanded.

NA,NA,TRBJ1-2,TRBV7-9,TGTGCCAGCAGCTTTGGAGGGGCCTATGGCTACACCTTC,CASSFGGAYGYTF
NA,NA,TRBJ2-2,TRBV19,TGTGCCAGTAGTATTCTTTGGAACACCGGGGAGCTGTTTTTT,CASSILWNTGELFF
NA,NA,TRBJ1-6,TRBV28,TGTGCCAGCAGTGATCCGGGGAACAATTCACCCCTCCACTTT,CASSDPGNNSPLHF
NA,NA,TRBJ1-6,TRBV5-1,TGCGCCAGCAGCTCAGGGGAACCCAATTCACCCCTCCACTTT,CASSSGEPNSPLHF
NA,NA,TRBJ2-5,TRBV28,TGTGCCAGCAGTTTATGGCAGGGTACATCGGAGACCCAGTACTTC,CASSLWQGTSETQYF
TRBD2,NA,TRBJ2-1,TRBV2,TGTGCCAGCAGTCGTCAGCGGGGGGGCGGTGATCAGCCCTCCAATGAGCAGTTCTTC,CASSRQRGGGDQPSNEQFF
NA,NA,TRBJ1-1,TRBV19,TGTGCCAGTAGTACCTTCCGGGTGTATGCTTTT,CASSTFRVYAF
NA,NA,TRBJ1-6,TRBV28,TGTGCCAGCAGTTCTCAGGGGATCTACTCACCCCTCCACTTT,CASSSQGIYSPLHF
NA,NA,TRBJ2-3,TRBV6-6,TGTGCCAGCAGTTACGGGGACTCAGATACGCAGTATTTT,CASSYGDSDTQYF
NA,few,TRBJ2-1,TRBV13,TGTGCCAGCAGCTTGGGGGCGGACTCCTACAATGAGCAGTTCTTC,CASSLGADSYNEQFF
NA,NA,TRBJ2-2,TRBV2,TGTGCCAGCAGGGCCTCTAGCGCGAACACCGGGGAGCTGTTTTTT,CASRASSANTGELFF
NA,NA,TRBJ2-3,TRBV5-4,TGTGCCAGCAGCTTGGGCGGTCTGTTAACAGATACGCAGTATTTT,CASSLGGLLTDTQYF
NA,NA,TRBJ2-7,TRBV9,TGTGCCAGCAGCTCACAGGGATACGAGCAGTACTTC,CASSSQGYEQYF
NA,NA,TRBJ2-1,TRBV19,TGTGCCAGTAGTACGACAGGAAAATCCTACAATGAGCAGTTCTTC,CASSTTGKSYNEQFF
NA,NA,TRBJ1-1,TRBV19,TGTGCCAGTAGTATAGTAGAGCGGGACACTGAAGCTTTCTTT,CASSIVERDTEAFF
TRBD2,NA,TRBJ2-2,TRBV3-1/TRBV3-2,TGTGCCAGCAGCCGAGGGACTAGCGGGTTAGCGACCGGGGAGCTGTTTTTT,CASSRGTSGLATGELFF
NA,once,TRBJ1-4,TRBV4-3,TGCGCCAGCAGCCAAGTAGAGACAGAGGAAAAACTGTTTTTT,CASSQVETEEKLFF
NA,NA,TRBJ1-2,TRBV3-1/TRBV3-2,TGTGCCAGCAGCCAGGCTTGGACAGAGTCTGGCTACACCTTC,CASSQAWTESGYTF
NA,NA,TRBJ2-6,TRBV5-4,TGTGCCAGCAGCTTGGTAGGGGGAACTGGGGCCAACGTCCTGACTTTC,CASSLVGGTGANVLTF
NA,NA,TRBJ2-3,TRBV2,TGTGCCACGACTCCCGGGACAAGAAGCACAGATACGCAGTATTTT,CATTPGTRSTDTQYF
NA,NA,TRBJ2-7,TRBV19,TGTGCCAGTAGTATAGCTGGCGGGGAGAGCTCCTACGAGCAGTACTTC,CASSIAGGESSYEQYF
NA,NA,TRBJ1-4,TRBV29-1,TGCAGCGTCGGACAGAGCTCTAATGAAAAACTGTTTTTT,CSVGQSSNEKLFF
NA,NA,TRBJ1-2,TRBV30,TGTGCCTGGATTCGTCAGACTCTCCCCTATGGCTACACCTTC,CAWIRQTLPYGYTF
TRBD1,few,TRBJ2-1,TRBV4-1,TGCGCCAGCAGCCAAGATTCAGGGGGCTCCTACAATGAGCAGTTCTTC,CASSQDSGGSYNEQFF
NA,NA,TRBJ2-5,TRBV7-9,TGTGCCAGCAGCCGGGGGACGGCCGAAGAGACCCAGTACTTC,CASSRGTAEETQYF
NA,NA,TRBJ2-5,TRBV11-3,TGTGCCAGCAGCTCGTCGGTTCAAGAGACCCAGTACTTC,CASSSSVQETQYF
TRBD2,NA,TRBJ2-5,TRBV19,TGTGCCAGTAGAGGGGCCTGGGGGAGGGCCGAAGAGACCCAGTACTTC,CASRGAWGRAEETQYF
TRBD2,NA,TRBJ2-3,TRBV4-1,TGCGCCAGCAGCCAAGGAGTACTAGCGGGGCGCGCAGATACGCAGTATTTT,CASSQGVLAGRADTQYF
NA,NA,TRBJ2-7,TRBV28,TGTGCCAGCATCCCATTGGGGGAGGTGTCCGACGAGCAGTACTTC,CASIPLGEVSDEQYF
TRBD1,NA,TRBJ1-5,TRBV19,TGTGCCAGTAGTCCGGACAGGGTTGGGGTCAGCCCCCAGCATTTT,CASSPDRVGVSPQHF
NA,NA,TRBJ2-4,TRBV18,TGTGCCAGCTCACCACCGAGGTCTCAGAGTAACATTCAGTACTTC,CASSPPRSQSNIQYF
TRBD2,NA,TRBJ2-1,TRBV29-1,TGCAGCGCGGGACTAGCGGGAGTTCTATACAATGAGCAGTTCTTC,CSAGLAGVLYNEQFF
NA,NA,TRBJ2-2,TRBV12-5,TGTGCTAGTGGTTTGGGGGGCCGGGAGCTGTTTTTT,CASGLGGRELFF
NA,NA,TRBJ2-7,TRBV5-5,TGTGCCAGCAGCTTGGGGGGCTATCCTGACGAGCAGTACTTC,CASSLGGYPDEQYF
NA,NA,TRBJ2-2,TRBV18,TGTGCCAGCTCTTCCCTCTTAGCCGTAAACACCGGGGAGCTGTTTTTT,CASSSLLAVNTGELFF
TRBD1,NA,TRBJ2-3,TRBV7-2,TGTGCCAGCAGCGCCCAGACAGGGGGCACAGATACGCAGTATTTT,CASSAQTGGTDTQYF
TRBD2,NA,TRBJ2-4,TRBV3-1/TRBV3-2,TGTGCCAGCAGCCAATTTTCTAGCGGGATTGACCCCAAAAACATTCAGTACTTC,CASSQFSSGIDPKNIQYF
TRBD1,NA,TRBJ1-2,TRBV19,TGTGCCAGTGGGACAGGGGGCTATGGCTACACCTTC,CASGTGGYGYTF
NA,once,TRBJ2-7,TRBV23-1,TGCGCCAGCAGTCCCTTCCACGGGGGGCGCCCCTACGAGCAGTACTTC,CASSPFHGGRPYEQYF
TRBD1,NA,TRBJ2-6,TRBV10-2,TGCGCCAGCAATACCAGACCGGGACAGTTTTCCTCTGGGGCCAACGTCCTGACTTTC,CASNTRPGQFSSGANVLTF
NA,NA,TRBJ1-2,TRBV5-1,TGCGCCAGCAGCTTGAGGGGACAACTCCATGGCTACACCTTC,CASSLRGQLHGYTF
NA,NA,TRBJ2-5,TRBV15,TGTGCCACCAGCAGAGATCGAGAAGAGACCCAGTACTTC,CATSRDREETQYF
TRBD2,NA,TRBJ2-1,TRBV2,TGTGCCAGCAGTGCCGGACTAGCGGGGGTTGAGCAGTTCTTC,CASSAGLAGVEQFF
TRBD1,NA,TRBJ1-1,TRBV19,TGTGCCAGTAGTGCGAACAGGGGTACTGAAGCTTTCTTT,CASSANRGTEAFF
TRBD2,NA,TRBJ2-3,TRBV19,TGTGCCAGTAGTTTGCTAGCGGGAGATGATACGCAGTATTTT,CASSLLAGDDTQYF
NA,few,TRBJ1-3,TRBV19,TGTGCCAGTAGTATAACAGGCCTCGGAAACACCATATATTTT,CASSITGLGNTIYF
TRBD1,NA,TRBJ2-3,TRBV19,TGTGCCAGTAGTATAATGACAGGGAGTCGCACAGATACGCAGTATTTT,CASSIMTGSRTDTQYF
TRBD1,NA,TRBJ2-1,TRBV5-1,TGCGCCAGCAGGAGGATGACAGGGTCGTTTTCCAATGAGCAGTTCTTC,CASRRMTGSFSNEQFF
TRBD1,NA,TRBJ2-7,TRBV29-1,TGCAGCGGTGGACAGGGTAGCTCCTACGAGCAGTACTTC,CSGGQGSSYEQYF
NA,NA,TRBJ2-3,TRBV7-6,TGTGCCAGCAGCCCAATTACAGGGATGGGGGCCCAAGATACGCAGTATTTT,CASSPITGMGAQDTQYF
NA,NA,TRBJ2-2,TRBV21-1,TGTGCCAGCAGCACTCGAAAGTCTAGCGGGAGCTTGAGCACCGGGGAGCTGTTTTTT,CASSTRKSSGSLSTGELFF
NA,NA,TRBJ2-1,TRBV12-5,TGTGCTAGTGACTACCTCGCCACACAGGGAATATACAATGAGCAGTTCTTC,CASDYLATQGIYNEQFF
TRBD1,NA,TRBJ1-2,TRBV3-1/TRBV3-2,TGTGCCAGCAGCTGGGGACAGGAGGAGAGTGGCTATGGCTACACCTTC,CASSWGQEESGYGYTF
NA,once,TRBJ2-4,TRBV11-3,TGTGCCAGCAGCTTAGGCGGGGAGCCCAAAAACATTCAGTACTTC,CASSLGGEPKNIQYF
NA,NA,TRBJ2-3,TRBV2,TGTGCCAGCAGAACAGGGACCAGCACAGATACGCAGTATTTT,CASRTGTSTDTQYF
TRBD1,NA,TRBJ2-7,TRBV7-9,TGTGCCAGCAGACCACAGGGGGGTGGTGGTACAGCGTACGAGCAGTACTTC,CASRPQGGGGTAYEQYF
TRBD2,NA,TRBJ2-1,TRBV5-1,TGCGCCAGCAGCCCCCCACTAGCGGGGGCCTACAATGAGCAGTTCTTC,CASSPPLAGAYNEQFF